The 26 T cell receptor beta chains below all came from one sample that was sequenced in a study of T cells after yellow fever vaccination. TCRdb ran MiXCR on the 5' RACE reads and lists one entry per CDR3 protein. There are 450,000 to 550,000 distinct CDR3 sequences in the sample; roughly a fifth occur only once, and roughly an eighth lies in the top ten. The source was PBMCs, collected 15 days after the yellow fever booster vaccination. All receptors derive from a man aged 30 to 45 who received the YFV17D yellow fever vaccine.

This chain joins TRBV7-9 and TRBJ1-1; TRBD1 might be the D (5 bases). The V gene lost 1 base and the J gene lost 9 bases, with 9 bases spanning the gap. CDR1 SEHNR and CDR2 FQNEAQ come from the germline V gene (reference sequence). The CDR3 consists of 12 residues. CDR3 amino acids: CASSLEEGKAFF. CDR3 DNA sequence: TGTGCCAGCAGCTTAGAGGAGGGGAAAGCTTTCTTT.

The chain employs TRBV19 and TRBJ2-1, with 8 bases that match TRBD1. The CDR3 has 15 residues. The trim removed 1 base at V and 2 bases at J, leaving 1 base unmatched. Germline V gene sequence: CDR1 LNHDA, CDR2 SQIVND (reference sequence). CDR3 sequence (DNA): TGTGCCAGTAGTATAGGGACAGGGACCTACAATGAGCAGTTCTTC. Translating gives CASSIGTGTYNEQFF. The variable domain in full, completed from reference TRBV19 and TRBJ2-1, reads DGGITQSPKYLFRKEGQNVTLSCEQNLNHDAMYWYRQDPGQGLRLIYYSQIVNDFQKGDIAEGYSVSREKKESFPLTVTSAQKNPTAFYLCASSIGTGTYNEQFFGPGTRLTVL.

CDR3 sequence reads: CASSSKTGSPYEQYF. Here the CDR3 DNA reads TGTGCCAGCAGTTCAAAGACAGGAAGCCCCTACGAGCAGTACTTC. This chain uses TRBV28 with TRBJ2-7; D may be TRBD1 (6 bases). The germline CDR1 and CDR2 sequences are MDHEN and SYDVKM. Deletions cut 4 bases from V and 2 bases from J, with 15 bases between. The CDR3 spans 15 residues.

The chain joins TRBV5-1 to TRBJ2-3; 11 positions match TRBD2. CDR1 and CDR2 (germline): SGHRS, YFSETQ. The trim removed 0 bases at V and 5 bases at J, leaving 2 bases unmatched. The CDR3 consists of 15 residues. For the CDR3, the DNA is TGCGCCAGCAGCTTGGTTAGCGGGAGGGAAGATACGCAGTATTTT. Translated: CASSLVSGREDTQYF.

CDR3 in amino acids: CASSLDPSGNEQFF. CDR3 sequence (DNA): TGTGCCAGCAGCTTGGATCCTAGCGGCAATGAGCAGTTCTTC. The chain joins TRBV5-6 to TRBJ2-1; TRBD2 agrees at 7 bases. Trimming took 0 bases from V and 6 from J; bases not matched to a gene: 3. This CDR3 spans 14 amino acids. The germline CDR1 and CDR2 sequences are SGHDT and YYEEEE.

The CDR3 is CASSSYRGDTEAFF. CDR3 in DNA: TGTGCCAGCAGCTCCTACAGGGGCGACACTGAAGCTTTCTTT. V usage is TRBV7-9 and J usage is TRBJ1-1; 7 nucleotides match TRBD1. CDR1 SEHNR and CDR2 FQNEAQ come from the germline V gene (reference sequence). V dropped 4 bases and J dropped 3; count of bases not matched to a gene: 5. The CDR3 totals 14 residues.

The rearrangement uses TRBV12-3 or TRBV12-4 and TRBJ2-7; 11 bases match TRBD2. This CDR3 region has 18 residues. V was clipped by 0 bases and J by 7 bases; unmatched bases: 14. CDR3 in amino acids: CASSLAGKTSGAWVEQYF. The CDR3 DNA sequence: TGTGCCAGCAGTTTAGCGGGGAAGACTAGCGGGGCGTGGGTGGAGCAGTACTTC.

The CDR3 DNA reads as TGTGCCAGCTCACCCGACAGTGACAATCAGCCCCAGCATTTT. Its protein is CASSPDSDNQPQHF. This chain uses TRBV18 with TRBJ1-5, with D tentatively TRBD1 (5 bases). The germline CDR1 and CDR2 sequences are KGHSH and LQKENI. This CDR3 has 14 amino acids. The germline V and J ends were trimmed by 3 bases and 3 bases, with 9 bases remaining between them.

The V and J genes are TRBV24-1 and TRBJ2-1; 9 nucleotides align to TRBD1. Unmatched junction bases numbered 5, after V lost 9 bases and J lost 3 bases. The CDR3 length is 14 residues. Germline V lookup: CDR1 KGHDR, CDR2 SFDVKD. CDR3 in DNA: TGTGCCACCGGTACAGGGGGCCTCTACAATGAGCAGTTCTTC. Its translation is CATGTGGLYNEQFF.

CDR3 amino acids: CASSQRLKTGVLETQYF. CDR3 sequence (DNA): TGTGCCAGCAGCCAGCGTCTCAAGACAGGGGTATTAGAGACCCAGTACTTC. The V gene is TRBV14, the J gene TRBJ2-5; 8 bases fit TRBD1. The germline V gene encodes CDR1 SGHDN and CDR2 FVKESK. The CDR3 is 17 residues long. Trimming took 3 bases from V and 4 from J; bases not matched to a gene: 13.

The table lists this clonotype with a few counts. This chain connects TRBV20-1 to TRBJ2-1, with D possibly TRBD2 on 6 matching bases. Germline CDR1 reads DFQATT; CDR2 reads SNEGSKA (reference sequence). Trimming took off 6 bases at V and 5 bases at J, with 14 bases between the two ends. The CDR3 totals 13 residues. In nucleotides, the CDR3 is TGCAGTGCCCCGTTCTCGGGGGACAATGAGCAGTTCTTC. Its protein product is CSAPFSGDNEQFF.

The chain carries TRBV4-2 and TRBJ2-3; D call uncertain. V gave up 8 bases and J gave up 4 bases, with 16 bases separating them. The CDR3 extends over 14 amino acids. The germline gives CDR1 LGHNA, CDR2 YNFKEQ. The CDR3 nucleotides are TGTGCCAGCGGCTCCGGGCTAGTTGCAGATACGCAGTATTTT. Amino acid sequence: CASGSGLVADTQYF.

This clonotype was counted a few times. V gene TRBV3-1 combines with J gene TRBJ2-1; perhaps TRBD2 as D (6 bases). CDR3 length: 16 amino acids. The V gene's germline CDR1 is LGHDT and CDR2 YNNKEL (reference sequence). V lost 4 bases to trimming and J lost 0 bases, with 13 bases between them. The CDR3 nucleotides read TGTGCCAGCAGCCGCCCTAGCGCGAGCTCCTACAATGAGCAGTTCTTC. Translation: CASSRPSASSYNEQFF.

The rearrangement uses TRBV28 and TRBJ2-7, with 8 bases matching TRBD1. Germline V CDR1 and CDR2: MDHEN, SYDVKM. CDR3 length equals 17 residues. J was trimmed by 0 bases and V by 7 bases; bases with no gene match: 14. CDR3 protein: CASNPAPPGQASYEQYF. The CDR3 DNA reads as TGTGCCAGCAACCCCGCACCTCCGGGACAGGCCTCCTACGAGCAGTACTTC.

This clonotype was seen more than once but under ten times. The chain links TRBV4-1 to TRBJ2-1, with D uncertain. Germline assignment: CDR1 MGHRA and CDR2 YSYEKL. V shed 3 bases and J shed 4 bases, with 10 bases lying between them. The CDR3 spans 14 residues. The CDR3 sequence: CASSQAGLYNEQFF. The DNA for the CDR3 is TGCGCCAGCAGCCAGGCCGGGCTTTACAATGAGCAGTTCTTC.

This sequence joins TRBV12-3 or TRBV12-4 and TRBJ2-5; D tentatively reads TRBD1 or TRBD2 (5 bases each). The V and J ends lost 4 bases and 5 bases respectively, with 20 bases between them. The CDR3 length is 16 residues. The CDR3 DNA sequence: TGTGCCAGCAGTTCCAATCCCGGGGCCCCCAGGGAGACCCAGTACTTC. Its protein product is CASSSNPGAPRETQYF.

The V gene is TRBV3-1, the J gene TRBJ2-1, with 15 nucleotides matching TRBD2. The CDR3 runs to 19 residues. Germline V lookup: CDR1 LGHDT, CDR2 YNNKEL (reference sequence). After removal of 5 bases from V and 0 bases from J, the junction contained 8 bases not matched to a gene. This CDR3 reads CASSSGTSGRSSSYNEQFF. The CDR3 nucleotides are TGTGCCAGCAGCTCCGGGACTAGCGGGAGGTCCTCCTCCTACAATGAGCAGTTCTTC.

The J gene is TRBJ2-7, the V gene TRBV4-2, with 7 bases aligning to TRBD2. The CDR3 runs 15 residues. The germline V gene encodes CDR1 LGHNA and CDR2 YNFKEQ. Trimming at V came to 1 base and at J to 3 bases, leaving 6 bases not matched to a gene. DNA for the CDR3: TGTGCCAGCAGCCAAGCAGATCGGGACTACTACGAGCAGTACTTC. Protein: CASSQADRDYYEQYF.

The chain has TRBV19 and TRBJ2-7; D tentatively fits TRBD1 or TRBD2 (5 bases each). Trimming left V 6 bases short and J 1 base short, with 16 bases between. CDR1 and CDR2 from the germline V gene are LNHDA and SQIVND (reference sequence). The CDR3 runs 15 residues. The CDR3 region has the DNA TGTGCCAGTAGCGCCGATTTGGGACCGTCCTACGAGCAGTACTTC. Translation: CASSADLGPSYEQYF.

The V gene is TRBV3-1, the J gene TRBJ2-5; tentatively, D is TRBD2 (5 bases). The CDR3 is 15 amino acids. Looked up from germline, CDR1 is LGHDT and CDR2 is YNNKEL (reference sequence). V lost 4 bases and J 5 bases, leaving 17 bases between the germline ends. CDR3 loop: CASSPYGMEKETQYF. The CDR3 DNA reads TGTGCCAGCAGCCCCTACGGGATGGAGAAGGAGACCCAGTACTTC.

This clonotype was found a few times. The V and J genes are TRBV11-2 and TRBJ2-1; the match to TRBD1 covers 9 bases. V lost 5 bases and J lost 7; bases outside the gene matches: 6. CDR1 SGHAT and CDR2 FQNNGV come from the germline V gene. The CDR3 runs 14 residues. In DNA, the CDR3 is TGTGCCAGCAGCGCCGGGACAGGGAGGAATGAGCAGTTCTTC. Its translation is CASSAGTGRNEQFF.

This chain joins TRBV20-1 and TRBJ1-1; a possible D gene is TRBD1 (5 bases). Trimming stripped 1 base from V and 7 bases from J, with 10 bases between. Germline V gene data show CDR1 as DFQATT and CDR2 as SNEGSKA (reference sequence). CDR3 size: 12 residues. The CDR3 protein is CSARGQPFEAFF. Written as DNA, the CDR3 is TGCAGTGCTAGAGGACAGCCATTTGAAGCTTTCTTT.

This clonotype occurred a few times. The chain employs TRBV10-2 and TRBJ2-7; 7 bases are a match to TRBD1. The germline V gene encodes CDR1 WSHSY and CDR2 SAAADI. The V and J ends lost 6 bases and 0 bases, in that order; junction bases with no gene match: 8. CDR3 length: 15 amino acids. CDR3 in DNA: TGCGCCAGCAGCGGGGAGACAGGGAGCTCCTACGAGCAGTACTTC. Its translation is CASSGETGSSYEQYF.

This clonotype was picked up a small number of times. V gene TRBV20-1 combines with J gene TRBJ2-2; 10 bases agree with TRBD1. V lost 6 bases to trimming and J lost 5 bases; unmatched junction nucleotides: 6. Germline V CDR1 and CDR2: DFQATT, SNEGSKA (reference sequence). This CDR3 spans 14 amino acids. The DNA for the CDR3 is TGCAGTGCATGGGACAGGGGAGGGACCGGGGAGCTGTTTTTT. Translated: CSAWDRGGTGELFF.

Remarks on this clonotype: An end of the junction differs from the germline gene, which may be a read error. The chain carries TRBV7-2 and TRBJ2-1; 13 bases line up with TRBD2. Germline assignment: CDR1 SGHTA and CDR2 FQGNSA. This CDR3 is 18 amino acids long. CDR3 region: CASSLAYGTSGIKGEQFF. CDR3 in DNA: TGTGCCAGCAGCCTAGCGTACGGGACTAGCGGGATAAAGGGTGAGCAGTTCTTC.

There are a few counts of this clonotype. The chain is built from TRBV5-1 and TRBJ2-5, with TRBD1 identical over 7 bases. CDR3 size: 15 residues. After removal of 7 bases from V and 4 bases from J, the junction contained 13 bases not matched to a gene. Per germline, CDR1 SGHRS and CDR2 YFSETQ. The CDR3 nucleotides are TGCGCCAGCCAGACGGACAGGCATCGGTCAGAGACCCAGTACTTC. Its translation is CASQTDRHRSETQYF.